The 6 T cell receptor beta chains listed next were all sequenced from one sample in a study of radiotherapy plus CTLA-4 blockade in lung cancer. The assay was immunoSEQ multiplex PCR, and TCRdb's table has in-frame clones only and misses some. The sample lists more than 75,000 clones; around 72% were seen once. Specimen: peripheral blood, collected from a patient treated with radiotherapy plus ipilimumab. The receptors were sampled from a human donor with non-small cell lung cancer that progressed on radiotherapy plus ipilimumab.

This chain joins TRBV2 and TRBJ2-5; D unclear. From germline, CDR1 is SNHLY and CDR2 FYNNEI. This CDR3 comprises 15 residues. V was clipped by 0 bases and J by 5 bases, with 13 bases between them. The CDR3 sequence is CASSEAGLRGETQYF. In DNA, the CDR3 is TGTGCCAGCAGTGAAGCAGGCCTTCGTGGGGAGACCCAGTACTTC. The variable domain in full, completed from reference TRBV2 and TRBJ2-5, reads EPEVTQTPSHQVTQMGQEVILRCVPISNHLYFYWYRQILGQKVEFLVSFYNNEISEKSEIFDDQFSVERPDGSNFTLKIRSTKLEDSAMYFCASSEAGLRGETQYFGPGTRLLVL.

V gene TRBV6-1 combines with J gene TRBJ1-4; TRBD1 aligns across 8 bases. V dropped 6 bases and J dropped 4; count of bases not matched to a gene: 7. Germline assignment: CDR1 MNHNS and CDR2 SASEGT. CDR3 length: 15 amino acids. The CDR3 coding sequence is TGTGCCAGCAGGAGCCCCGGACAGGGTAATGAAAAACTGTTTTTT. This gives the protein CASRSPGQGNEKLFF.

The chain is built from TRBV28 and TRBJ2-7; D could derive from TRBD1 or TRBD2 (5 bases each). V gave up 7 bases and J gave up 6 bases, with 10 bases separating them. This CDR3 region has 11 residues. Germline V gene data show CDR1 as MDHEN and CDR2 as SYDVKM. CDR3 coding DNA: TGTGCCAGCACGATGGGGACCGAGCAGTACTTC. Protein sequence: CASTMGTEQYF.

This clone was detected many times. The rearrangement joins TRBV19 to TRBJ1-2, with D perhaps TRBD1 (6 bases). The CDR3 sequence is 13 residues long. With 5 bases removed from V and 4 bases from J, the gap between germline ends came to 11 bases. Germline V CDR1 and CDR2: LNHDA, SQIVND (reference sequence). CDR3 sequence (DNA): TGTGCCAGTAGTGTGGACAGAGCCTATGGCTACACCTTC. It is translated as CASSVDRAYGYTF.

The genes are TRBV9 and TRBJ1-2; TRBD1 agrees at 11 bases. This CDR3 region has 14 residues. Germline CDR1 is SGDLS and CDR2 is YYNGEE. After removal of 3 bases from V and 7 bases from J, the junction contained 5 bases not matched to a gene. CDR3 DNA sequence: TGTGCCAGCAGCGCCCCGGGACAGGGGGGTGGCTACACCTTC. Its protein product is CASSAPGQGGGYTF.

The chain employs TRBV6-5 and TRBJ2-7; tentatively, D is TRBD2 (7 bases). This CDR3 contains 16 residues. Trimming removed 0 bases from V and 3 bases from J, with 15 bases in between. Germline CDR1 reads MNHEY; CDR2 reads SVGAGI. The CDR3 nucleotides are TGTGCCAGCAGTTACTCAAGGGAGGGGGGATACTACGAGCAGTACTTC. Its protein is CASSYSREGGYYEQYF.